This T cell receptor (beta chain) comes out of a study of blood T cell repertoires in COVID-19. Study information: Samples came from the United States, Italy and Spain, spanning acute and convalescent COVID-19. PBMCs, B-cell-depleted T cells, or T cells were the source of the cDNA or gDNA that made up the material.

Deletions cut 5 bases from V and 0 bases from J, with 7 bases between. From germline, CDR1 is SGHTA and CDR2 FQGNSA. This CDR3 comprises 13 residues. In the original analysis: Reference gene primer amplification gave estimated nucleated cell counts. The data were produced by immunoSEQ multiplex PCR, yet TCRdb's version contains in-frame clones alone and is incomplete. Clone size and V and J calls were adopted from that table, with D and trimming inferred from the DNA. This table has around 65,000 clones, 70% to 85% appearing once. The rearrangement uses TRBV7-2 and TRBJ1-2; a weak D match, TRBD1 (6 bases). Sequencing was done on a sample of peripheral blood. The TCR comes from an elderly man with active COVID-19. DNA of the CDR3: TGTGCCAGCAGCGGACAGACTAACTATGGCTACACCTTC. Its translation is CASSGQTNYGYTF.